Presented here are 30 T cell receptor beta chains from one specimen sequenced in a study of blood T cell repertoires in COVID-19. The table came from immunoSEQ multiplex PCR; TCRdb's copy has only in-frame clones and leaves some out. The table includes 200,000 to 250,000 clones, 75% to 85% detected once. Sequences were obtained from peripheral blood. All receptors come from a woman between 25 and 40 years old with COVID-19, enrolled during active disease.

The genes are TRBV7-2 and TRBJ2-1; 8 bases agree with TRBD2. V lost 1 base to trimming and J lost 5 bases; unmatched junction nucleotides: 4. Germline CDR1 is SGHTA and CDR2 is FQGNSA. CDR3 length: 15 amino acids. The CDR3 DNA is TGTGCCAGCAGCTTAGGAATAGCGGGGAACAATGAGCAGTTCTTC. This codes for CASSLGIAGNNEQFF.

V usage is TRBV18 and J usage is TRBJ1-1; maybe TRBD1 (6 bases). The CDR3 has 15 residues. Trimming pared 8 bases from V and 4 bases from J, leaving 20 bases between. Germline V lookup: CDR1 KGHSH, CDR2 LQKENI. CDR3: CASLARGQTGTEAFF. CDR3 DNA: TGTGCCAGCCTCGCAAGGGGACAAACGGGCACTGAAGCTTTCTTT.

This chain joins TRBV28 and TRBJ1-2, with TRBD1 matching 8 bases. With V trimmed by 4 bases and J by 8 bases, 12 bases remained unmatched. Germline loops: CDR1 MDHEN, CDR2 SYDVKM. The CDR3 length is 15 residues. CDR3 loop: CASSSESRTGRGYTF. The CDR3, as DNA: TGTGCCAGCAGTTCCGAATCTCGGACAGGGCGCGGCTACACCTTC.

The J gene is TRBJ2-7, the V gene TRBV10-1; 8 nucleotides line up with TRBD2. Germline CDR1 WNHNN, CDR2 SYGVQD (reference sequence). V lost 2 bases and J lost 3; bases outside the gene matches: 9. This CDR3 is 16 amino acids long. The CDR3 region has the DNA TGCGCCAGCAGTGAGGTGGTGGGGGGACTAGTCTACGAGCAGTACTTC. Encoded protein: CASSEVVGGLVYEQYF.

CDR3 region: CASSTDALAQNEQFF. The DNA of the CDR3 is TGTGCCAGCAGCACGGACGCGCTAGCTCAGAATGAGCAGTTCTTC. This chain joins TRBV7-7 and TRBJ2-1; D may be TRBD2 (5 bases). From germline, CDR1 is SSHAT and CDR2 FNYEAQ (reference sequence). This CDR3 is 15 amino acids long. Trimming left V 5 bases short and J 7 bases short, with 18 bases between.

Of note for this clone: This sample includes further DNA sequences coding for the same CDR3. J is TRBJ2-7 and V is TRBV12-3 or TRBV12-4, with D uncertain. The CDR3 runs 13 residues. Trimming took 1 base from V and 6 from J, leaving 10 bases between them. CDR3 region: CASSLGGVSEQYF. In DNA form, the CDR3 reads TGTGCCAGCAGTTTAGGAGGAGTCAGCGAGCAGTACTTC.

The chain combines TRBV6-5 with TRBJ1-1; possibly TRBD1 for D (6 bases). V was cut by 6 bases and J by 0 bases, with 11 bases left in between. This CDR3 is built from 14 residues. Germline V gene sequence: CDR1 MNHEY, CDR2 SVGAGI. The CDR3 DNA sequence: TGTGCCAGCAGACCGGGACATCTGAACACTGAAGCTTTCTTT. It translates to CASRPGHLNTEAFF.

J is TRBJ2-5 and V is TRBV6-6, with D possibly matching TRBD2 (7 bases). The CDR3 has 16 residues. The germline CDR1 and CDR2 sequences are MNHNY and SVGAGI (reference sequence). The V end lost 2 bases, the J end lost 5 bases, and 18 bases lay between the germline ends. Here the CDR3 DNA reads TGTGCCAGCAGTTACCCAACGGGGGGCACGGAGGAGACCCAGTACTTC. Translated, it gives CASSYPTGGTEETQYF.

V gene TRBV9 combines with J gene TRBJ1-6; maybe TRBD1 (5 bases). CDR1 SGDLS and CDR2 YYNGEE come from the germline V gene. The CDR3 has 14 residues. Trimming left V 3 bases short and J 10 bases short, with 14 bases between. This chain's CDR3 is CASSEGTTRSPLHF. In nucleotides, the CDR3 is TGTGCCAGCAGCGAGGGGACTACACGATCACCCCTCCACTTT.

This rearrangement joins TRBV19 to TRBJ1-5, with a possible D match to TRBD1 (5 bases). The CDR3 loop spans 16 amino acids. Germline loops: CDR1 LNHDA, CDR2 SQIVND (reference sequence). V was shortened by 4 bases and J by 7 bases, with 20 bases between the two germline ends. In DNA, the CDR3 is TGTGCCAGTAGTACCTGGGGTCGGGGGGAGGGCCAGCCCCAGCATTTT. Encoded protein: CASSTWGRGEGQPQHF.

This clone occurred a few times. J is TRBJ1-2 and V is TRBV18; D is undetermined. The CDR3 length is 13 residues. Trimming stripped 2 bases from V and 3 bases from J, with 7 bases between. Germline V CDR1 and CDR2: KGHSH, LQKENI. CDR3 nucleotide sequence: TGTGCCAGCTCACCAGAACGGTACTATGGCTACACCTTC. Translating gives CASSPERYYGYTF.

This chain connects TRBV15 to TRBJ2-7, with D perhaps matching TRBD2 (6 bases). The CDR3 runs to 14 residues. V lost 1 base to trimming and J lost 4 bases, with 11 bases between them. In germline, CDR1 is LNHNV, CDR2 YYDKDF (reference sequence). CDR3 in DNA: TGTGCCACCAGCAGAGGCGGGGACCAATACGAGCAGTACTTC. Translated, it gives CATSRGGDQYEQYF.

The V and J genes are TRBV7-7 and TRBJ2-5, with TRBD1 matching 9 bases. The CDR3 runs to 16 residues. Germline V lookup: CDR1 SSHAT, CDR2 FNYEAQ (reference sequence). The J segment lost 5 bases and the V segment lost 5 bases, leaving 12 bases of the junction unmatched. CDR3 residues: CASSARQGGSRETQYF. The CDR3 DNA reads as TGTGCCAGCAGCGCAAGACAGGGGGGGTCCCGGGAGACCCAGTACTTC.

This chain connects TRBV6-2 or TRBV6-3 to TRBJ2-7; 7 nucleotides match TRBD1. Germline V gives CDR1 MNHEY, CDR2 SVGEGT. This CDR3 region has 16 residues. Trimming removed 4 bases from V and 2 bases from J; junction bases left unmatched: 11. The CDR3 coding sequence is TGTGCCAGCAGTTCGTTAAATCGGGACAGCGCCTACGAGCAGTACTTC. Encoded protein: CASSSLNRDSAYEQYF.

This chain connects TRBV18 to TRBJ1-2; 7 bases agree with TRBD1. V shed 3 bases and J 7 bases; nucleotides not matched to a gene: 11. Germline V gene data show CDR1 as KGHSH and CDR2 as LQKENI. This CDR3 is built from 15 residues. In DNA, the CDR3 is TGTGCCAGCTCACCGCAAAGTAACAGGGGATTTGGCTACACCTTC. Protein product: CASSPQSNRGFGYTF.

The chain combines TRBV6-2 or TRBV6-3 with TRBJ2-7; 11 bases align to TRBD2. The germline V gene encodes CDR1 MNHEY and CDR2 SVGEGT. This CDR3 is built from 16 residues. With 5 bases clipped from V and 3 bases from J, the junction kept 9 bases outside the gene matches. DNA for the CDR3: TGTGCCAGCAGTGCAGGACTAGCGGGCGCTCACTACGAGCAGTACTTC. Protein product: CASSAGLAGAHYEQYF.

Note on this clone: Within the sample, other DNA sequences also encode this same CDR3. The chain employs TRBV9 and TRBJ2-6, with 10 positions matching TRBD1. The CDR3 spans 20 residues. Per the germline V gene, CDR1 is SGDLS and CDR2 is YYNGEE. The J segment lost 3 bases and the V segment lost 5 bases, leaving 17 bases of the junction unmatched. The CDR3 loop is CASSERLTGTGVGGANVLTF. The CDR3 bases are TGTGCCAGCAGTGAAAGACTTACCGGGACAGGGGTTGGTGGGGCCAACGTCCTGACTTTC.

This clone has a handful of counts. This chain uses TRBV5-4 with TRBJ1-6, with unresolved D. The CDR3 covers 15 residues. The germline V gene has CDR1 SGHNT and CDR2 YYREEE (reference sequence). The V and J ends lost 4 bases and 11 bases respectively, with 19 bases between them. CDR3 loop: CASSTNTPADTPLHF. In DNA, the CDR3 is TGTGCCAGCAGCACCAATACACCCGCGGATACACCCCTCCACTTT.

The chain uses TRBV21-1 and TRBJ2-3; TRBD2 is the table's D call, not checked against the DNA. TRBV21-1 is assigned pseudogene status. There are 15 residues in the CDR3. CDR3 region: CASSPTTGVTDTQYF. Written as DNA, the CDR3 is TGTGCCAGCAGCCCTACGACGGGAGTGACAGATACGCAGTATTTT.

The chain is built from TRBV9 and TRBJ1-1; 9 nucleotides match TRBD1. CDR1 is SGDLS and CDR2 is YYNGEE in the germline V gene. Unmatched junction bases numbered 7, after V lost 0 bases and J lost 1 base. The CDR3 covers 17 residues. CDR3 amino acids: CASSVGGTGSGNTEAFF. In DNA form, the CDR3 reads TGTGCCAGCAGCGTAGGTGGGACAGGGTCGGGGAACACTGAAGCTTTCTTT.

This chain uses TRBV27 with TRBJ2-3, with D possibly TRBD1 on 5 matching bases. This CDR3 has 16 residues. Trimming removed 0 bases at V and 2 bases at J, with 12 bases between. The germline CDR1 and CDR2 sequences are MNHEY and SMNVEV (reference sequence). The DNA for the CDR3 is TGTGCCAGCAGTTTATCCAGGGCGGTTTCCACAGATACGCAGTATTTT. Protein sequence: CASSLSRAVSTDTQYF.

The chain joins TRBV19 to TRBJ1-4, with TRBD1 matching over 9 bases. CDR3 length: 14 amino acids. Per germline, CDR1 LNHDA and CDR2 SQIVND (reference sequence). Trimming removed 5 bases from V and 10 bases from J; junction bases left unmatched: 8. CDR3 nucleotides: TGTGCCAGTAGTGTGGGGACAGGGTCGGGAAAACTGTTTTTT. This codes for CASSVGTGSGKLFF.

The V call is TRBV5-1, the J call TRBJ2-1; 8 bases map to TRBD2. Trimming cost V 3 bases and J 8 bases; bases outside gene matches: 7. CDR3 length: 14 amino acids. Germline lookup yields CDR1 SGHRS and CDR2 YFSETQ. CDR3 nucleotides: TGCGCCAGCAGCTCCGGTGGACTAGCCCATGAGCAGTTCTTC. Protein sequence: CASSSGGLAHEQFF.

The chain recombines TRBV5-6 with TRBJ2-1, with a possible D match to TRBD1 (6 bases). This CDR3 comprises 15 residues. V lost 5 bases and J 0 bases, leaving 12 bases between the germline ends. Looked up from germline, CDR1 is SGHDT and CDR2 is YYEEEE. CDR3 in DNA: TGTGCCAGCAGGCCCAGGGGAAGCTCCTACAATGAGCAGTTCTTC. Its protein is CASRPRGSSYNEQFF.

The J gene is TRBJ2-5, the V gene TRBV12-3 or TRBV12-4; D is uncertain. CDR3 length: 11 residues. The V and J ends lost 6 bases and 1 base respectively, with 3 bases between them. As DNA, the CDR3 is TGTGCCAGCAGCATCCAAGAGACCCAGTACTTC. This encodes CASSIQETQYF.

The chain recombines TRBV14 with TRBJ2-3; weak D call: TRBD2 (7 bases). Germline values: CDR1 SGHDN, CDR2 FVKESK. The CDR3 length is 14 residues. V lost 3 bases to trimming and J lost 10 bases, with 17 bases between them. This CDR3 is CASSQVVRGASQYF. The CDR3 nucleotides are TGTGCCAGCAGCCAGGTCGTTCGGGGGGCGTCGCAGTATTTT.

The V call is TRBV9, the J call TRBJ2-1; 8 nucleotides line up with TRBD2. This CDR3 has 15 residues. The germline V gene encodes CDR1 SGDLS and CDR2 YYNGEE. Trimming cost V 3 bases and J 7 bases; bases outside gene matches: 9. The CDR3, as DNA: TGTGCCAGCAGCGAATCCGGGACTAGTGGGAATGAGCAGTTCTTC. Residues: CASSESGTSGNEQFF.

The V call is TRBV18, the J call TRBJ1-5; D is undetermined. Germline lookup yields CDR1 KGHSH and CDR2 LQKENI. Trimming removed 5 bases at V and 7 bases at J, with 12 bases between. This CDR3 is built from 13 residues. CDR3 sequence: CASSDTTDQPQHF. The CDR3 DNA sequence: TGTGCCAGCTCAGATACAACAGACCAGCCCCAGCATTTT. The full variable domain, its missing parts supplied by reference TRBV18 and TRBJ1-5, is NAGVMQNPRHLVRRRGQEARLRCSPMKGHSHVYWYRQLPEEGLKFMVYLQKENIIDESGMPKERFSAEFPKEGPSILRIQQVVRGDSAAYFCASSDTTDQPQHFGDGTRLSIL.

This chain joins TRBV3-1 (or the pseudogene TRBV3-2) and TRBJ2-3; 10 nucleotides agree with TRBD2. This CDR3 contains 18 residues. Trimming took 3 bases from V and 6 from J; bases not matched to a gene: 15. Looked up from germline, CDR1 is LGHDT and CDR2 is YNNKEL (reference sequence). In nucleotides, the CDR3 is TGTGCCAGCAGCCATAGCCCGGCTAGCGGGGGCCCTCGGGATACGCAGTATTTT. Translated: CASSHSPASGGPRDTQYF.

The chain joins TRBV24-1 to TRBJ2-3, with TRBD1 matching 8 bases. V shed 4 bases and J 7 bases; nucleotides not matched to a gene: 3. The length of the CDR3 is 13 residues. CDR1 is KGHDR, CDR2 SFDVKD, per germline. CDR3 in amino acids: CATSDTGGNTQYF. DNA of the CDR3: TGTGCCACCAGTGACACAGGGGGGAATACGCAGTATTTT.